Shown below are 15 T cell receptor beta chains from a single sample sequenced in a study of patients and donors after allogeneic stem cell transplantation. MiXCR, applied by TCRdb to the RT-PCR reads, yields one record per CDR3 protein. The sample includes approximately 38,000 distinct CDR3 sequences, roughly 29% of them seen just once. Sequencing input: blood, either unsorted or a sorted T cell fraction (not recorded which). The receptors were sampled from a human donor who was either an allogeneic HSCT recipient or a stem cell or donor lymphocyte infusion donor (not recorded which). It is not recorded whose cells these are; they may come from a transplant donor.

The gene calls are TRBV12-3 or TRBV12-4 and TRBJ2-3; the D call may be TRBD1 or TRBD2 (5 bases each). Trimming pared 8 bases from V and 3 bases from J, leaving 12 bases between. The CDR3 is 13 amino acids. This CDR3 reads CASGTLGTDTQYF. In DNA form, the CDR3 reads TGTGCCAGCGGGACCCTGGGGACAGATACGCAGTATTTT.

This clonotype occurred once. The rearrangement joins TRBV6-5 to TRBJ2-2; D is ambiguous. In germline, CDR1 is MNHEY, CDR2 SVGAGI. Trimming cost V 3 bases and J 2 bases, with 4 bases left between them. This CDR3 comprises 13 residues. The CDR3 spells CASSYDNTGELFF. The CDR3 nucleotides read TGTGCCAGCAGTTATGACAACACCGGGGAGCTGTTTTTT.

Only one count was recorded for this clonotype. The genes are TRBV7-2 and TRBJ2-4, with TRBD1 as a possible D gene (6 bases). The CDR3 loop spans 15 amino acids. CDR1 is SGHTA, CDR2 FQGNSA, per germline. The ends were cut back, 5 bases at V and 10 bases at J, with 21 bases in the middle. The chain's CDR3 is CASSPPWYRVGIQYF. For the CDR3, the DNA is TGTGCCAGCAGCCCCCCCTGGTACAGGGTAGGGATTCAGTACTTC.

This sequence joins TRBV5-1 and TRBJ1-1, with D tentatively TRBD1 (5 bases). In germline, CDR1 is SGHRS, CDR2 YFSETQ. The CDR3 length is 16 residues. Trimming removed 0 bases from V and 5 bases from J, with 17 bases in between. CDR3 amino acids: CASSLAGTPMGTEAFF. The CDR3 nucleotides are TGCGCCAGCAGCTTGGCCGGGACCCCTATGGGGACTGAAGCTTTCTTT.

This clonotype was seen a few times. This rearrangement joins TRBV5-4 to TRBJ2-3; 7 bases fit TRBD1. This CDR3 has 13 residues. V lost 3 bases and J lost 4; bases outside the gene matches: 2. Looked up from germline, CDR1 is SGHNT and CDR2 is YYREEE (reference sequence). DNA of the CDR3: TGTGCCAGCAGCTCCACAGGGGCAGATACGCAGTATTTT. Its translation is CASSSTGADTQYF. The full variable domain, completed using reference TRBV5-4 and TRBJ2-3, is ETGVTQSPTHLIKTRGQQVTLRCSSQSGHNTVSWYQQALGQGPQFIFQYYREEENGRGNFPPRFSGLQFPNYSSELNVNALELDDSALYLCASSSTGADTQYFGPGTRLTVL.

This clonotype was seen a few times. This rearrangement joins TRBV6-2 or TRBV6-3 to TRBJ1-2; unclear D gene. The V gene's germline CDR1 is MNHEY and CDR2 SVGEGT. The V end was cut by 0 bases, the J end by 5 bases, with 10 bases between. This CDR3 is built from 14 residues. The CDR3 nucleotides are TGTGCCAGCAGTTACTCGGGGATCATTTATGGCTACACCTTC. Translation: CASSYSGIIYGYTF.

This clonotype was detected a few times. The chain employs TRBV27 and TRBJ2-1; D gene unclear. Looked up from germline, CDR1 is MNHEY and CDR2 is SMNVEV (reference sequence). This CDR3 contains 13 residues. Trimming stripped 0 bases from V and 4 bases from J, with 4 bases between. The CDR3 sequence is CASSLSQYNEQFF. The CDR3 DNA is TGTGCCAGCAGTTTATCACAATACAATGAGCAGTTCTTC.

There are many counts of this clonotype. The chain joins TRBV7-3 to TRBJ1-5; D is unclear. This CDR3 spans 16 amino acids. Germline loops: CDR1 SGHTA, CDR2 FQGTGA. The V end was cut by 2 bases, the J end by 0 bases, with 11 bases between. CDR3 in DNA: TGTGCCAGCAGCTTACGAAGCAGTAATAGCAATCAGCCCCAGCATTTT. As protein: CASSLRSSNSNQPQHF.

This clonotype was picked up many times. V gene TRBV20-1 combines with J gene TRBJ1-1, with D hard to call. The V and J ends lost 6 bases and 2 bases respectively, with 10 bases between them. Germline values: CDR1 DFQATT, CDR2 SNEGSKA (reference sequence). The CDR3 consists of 12 residues. The CDR3 region has the DNA TGCAGTGCACCGACACCCAACACTGAAGCTTTCTTT. Its translation: CSAPTPNTEAFF.

This clonotype was counted a few times. V usage is TRBV4-1 and J usage is TRBJ2-3; TRBD2 aligns across 7 bases. The CDR3 runs to 16 residues. Germline loops: CDR1 MGHRA, CDR2 YSYEKL. V lost 2 bases, J lost 3 bases, and 8 bases stayed unmatched. The CDR3 DNA reads TGCGCCAGCAGCCAATTCCGACTAGCCCGGACAGATACGCAGTATTTT. Translated, it gives CASSQFRLARTDTQYF.

Many counts were recorded for this clonotype. The chain has TRBV6-1 and TRBJ1-6; weak D call: TRBD1 (6 bases). CDR3 length: 13 residues. The germline V gene has CDR1 MNHNS and CDR2 SASEGT. Trimming removed 5 bases at V and 10 bases at J, with 12 bases between. CDR3 residues: CASSKDRGSPLHF. The DNA for the CDR3 is TGTGCCAGCAGTAAGGACAGAGGATCACCCCTCCACTTT.

The rearrangement joins TRBV9 to TRBJ1-6; D is perhaps TRBD1 (5 bases). In germline, CDR1 is SGDLS, CDR2 YYNGEE. The V and J ends lost 1 base and 10 bases respectively, with 18 bases between them. This CDR3 is 16 amino acids long. DNA for the CDR3: TGTGCCAGCAGCGTACGCGGTATGGTGGGGGACTCACCCCTCCACTTT. Translating gives CASSVRGMVGDSPLHF.

The rearrangement links TRBV28 to TRBJ2-3, with 7 bases fitting TRBD2. Germline V gene sequence: CDR1 MDHEN, CDR2 SYDVKM. The junction had 11 bases not matched to a gene; V was cut back by 3 bases and J by 2 bases. The CDR3 runs to 17 residues. DNA for the CDR3: TGTGCCAGCAGTTTTATTCGTTACGGGAGGATCACAGATACGCAGTATTTT. As protein: CASSFIRYGRITDTQYF. The entire variable domain, with the rest obtained from reference TRBV28 and TRBJ2-3, is as follows: DVKVTQSSRYLVKRTGEKVFLECVQDMDHENMFWYRQDPGLGLRLIYFSYDVKMKEKGDIPEGYSVSREKKERFSLILESASTNQTSMYLCASSFIRYGRITDTQYFGPGTRLTVL.

This chain joins TRBV7-2 and TRBJ1-2; perhaps TRBD1 as D (5 bases). Germline assignment: CDR1 SGHTA and CDR2 FQGNSA. The V and J ends lost 1 base and 0 bases respectively, with 15 bases between them. The CDR3 runs 17 residues. The CDR3 DNA follows: TGTGCCAGCAGCTTAGTAACAGGAGGGACTCCTAACTATGGCTACACCTTC. Protein product: CASSLVTGGTPNYGYTF.

This chain joins TRBV5-1 and TRBJ2-2; unclear D gene. Germline V CDR1 and CDR2: SGHRS, YFSETQ. The ends were cut back, 2 bases at V and 5 bases at J, with 7 bases in the middle. CDR3 size: 13 residues. In nucleotides, the CDR3 is TGCGCCAGCAGCTTAGGTGAAACCGGGGAGCTGTTTTTT. As protein: CASSLGETGELFF. Drawing the rest from reference TRBV5-1 and TRBJ2-2, the complete variable domain is KAGVTQTPRYLIKTRGQQVTLSCSPISGHRSVSWYQQTPGQGLQFLFEYFSETQRNKGNFPGRFSGRQFSNSRSEMNVSTLELGDSALYLCASSLGETGELFFGEGSRLTVL.